Each of the 20 T cell receptor beta chains below was sequenced from the same sample in a study of CD8 T cells in ankylosing spondylitis (dated by TCRdb to 2017 to 2019). These receptors' antigens are unknown. The library was produced with 5' RACE. The instrument given in TCRdb is Illumina HiSeq 2500. Using fastp at Q25 and MiXCR, TCRdb reprocessed the public reads and kept productive beta chains. Merged by CDR3 protein, the rows form single entries marked with the most common genes and DNA. The sample records 750,000 to 850,000 distinct CDR3 sequences, about an eighth of which are singletons. The ten largest clones add up to about 0.5% of the sample. Broad study findings and their caveats: A TCR beta motif made up of eight or nine highly homologous amino acid variants appeared to be characteristic of blood from ankylosing spondylitis patients.

Material: blood, either unsorted or a sorted T cell fraction (not recorded which). These receptors originate from a male donor with ankylosing spondylitis.

Only a few counts were recorded for this clonotype. The gene calls are TRBV7-8 and TRBJ2-7; D might be TRBD2 (5 bases). This CDR3 is 16 amino acids long. The V and J ends lost 5 bases and 3 bases respectively, with 20 bases between them. In germline, CDR1 is SGHVS, CDR2 FQNEAQ. The CDR3 DNA reads as TGTGCCAGCAGCACCGTAACTAGGGCACCTAGCTACGAGCAGTACTTC. This codes for CASSTVTRAPSYEQYF.

This clonotype was seen at least ten times. J is TRBJ1-1 and V is TRBV10-2, with 7 bases lining up with TRBD1. This CDR3 has 11 residues. Losses at the gene ends were 4 bases for V and 11 bases for J; bases not matched to a gene: 4. Germline V lookup: CDR1 WSHSY, CDR2 SAAADI. The DNA of the CDR3 is TGCGCCAGCAGTGTTGGACAGGAGGCTTTCTTT. Residues: CASSVGQEAFF.

This clonotype was seen many times. The chain combines TRBV20-1 with TRBJ2-7; 10 nucleotides match TRBD2. This CDR3 has 15 amino acids. From germline, CDR1 is DFQATT and CDR2 SNEGSKA (reference sequence). Trimming took 0 bases from V and 2 from J; bases not matched to a gene: 4. The CDR3 nucleotides read TGCAGTGCTAGAGATCCTAGCGGGAGCCCCTACGAGCAGTACTTC. Residues: CSARDPSGSPYEQYF.

The sample holds a few counts of this clonotype. V usage is TRBV12-3 or TRBV12-4 and J usage is TRBJ1-1; 8 positions match TRBD1. J was trimmed by 10 bases and V by 7 bases; bases with no gene match: 5. The CDR3 loop spans 11 amino acids. The CDR3 loop is CASKGTGGAFF. DNA for the CDR3: TGTGCCAGCAAGGGGACAGGTGGAGCTTTCTTT.

There are a few counts of this clonotype. The chain recombines TRBV5-4 with TRBJ2-1; D remains unclear. This CDR3 spans 13 amino acids. Germline CDR1 SGHNT, CDR2 YYREEE (reference sequence). Trimming took 4 bases from V and 6 from J, leaving 11 bases between them. CDR3 DNA sequence: TGTGCCAGCAGCCCAACATACGCCAATGAGCAGTTCTTC. Amino acids: CASSPTYANEQFF.

The chain has TRBV20-1 and TRBJ2-7, with 12 bases lining up with TRBD2. The CDR3 spans 14 residues. Losses at the gene ends were 4 bases for V and 3 bases for J; bases not matched to a gene: 4. In germline, CDR1 is DFQATT, CDR2 SNEGSKA (reference sequence). The CDR3 loop reads CSATWTSGDYEQYF. The CDR3 region has the DNA TGCAGTGCTACATGGACTAGCGGGGACTACGAGCAGTACTTC.

The DNA for the CDR3 is TGTGCCAGCTCCTGGACAGGGACTTACAATGAGCAGTTCTTC. This sequence encodes CASSWTGTYNEQFF. This rearrangement joins TRBV18 to TRBJ2-1, with 8 positions matching TRBD1. Trimming removed 6 bases from V and 4 bases from J; junction bases left unmatched: 5. Per the germline V gene, CDR1 is KGHSH and CDR2 is LQKENI. There are 14 residues in the CDR3.

At least ten counts were recorded for this clonotype. The chain is built from TRBV20-1 and TRBJ2-3; 13 bases align to TRBD2. Looked up from germline, CDR1 is DFQATT and CDR2 is SNEGSKA (reference sequence). V shed 3 bases, J shed 3 bases, and the junction held 9 bases outside the gene matches. This CDR3 region has 17 residues. In DNA, the CDR3 is TGCAGTGCTAGCGTCAGGGGACTAGCGGGACGTACAGATACGCAGTATTTT. Protein product: CSASVRGLAGRTDTQYF.

This clonotype has more than one count but fewer than ten. The chain recombines TRBV5-6 with TRBJ2-2, with unresolved D. CDR3 length: 13 residues. Looked up from germline, CDR1 is SGHDT and CDR2 is YYEEEE. Trimming stripped 3 bases from V and 6 bases from J, with 9 bases between. The CDR3 DNA is TGTGCCAGCAGCTCACTCCGATCCGGGGAGCTGTTTTTT. Residues: CASSSLRSGELFF.

The rearrangement links TRBV24-1 to TRBJ2-1, with no clear D. The germline V gene encodes CDR1 KGHDR and CDR2 SFDVKD. CDR3 length: 15 residues. V was clipped by 2 bases and J by 2 bases, with 9 bases between them. DNA of the CDR3: TGTGCCACCAGTGATTCCGGCCCTCCCTACAATGAGCAGTTCTTC. Translated, it gives CATSDSGPPYNEQFF.

This clonotype occurred a few times. The rearrangement uses TRBV7-9 and TRBJ2-5; no definite D call. Trimming removed 4 bases at V and 5 bases at J, with 17 bases between. The germline CDR1 and CDR2 sequences are SEHNR and FQNEAQ (reference sequence). This CDR3 is built from 15 residues. In DNA form, the CDR3 reads TGTGCCAGCAGCTCCTCCGGGTTTCGTCAGGAGACCCAGTACTTC. This translates into CASSSSGFRQETQYF.

This clonotype turned up a few times. The rearrangement uses TRBV6-5 and TRBJ2-3, with D possibly TRBD1 on 5 matching bases. Deletions cut 6 bases from V and 4 bases from J, with 8 bases between. CDR3 length: 12 amino acids. The V gene's germline CDR1 is MNHEY and CDR2 SVGAGI. The CDR3: CASRRGSDTQYF. For the CDR3, the DNA is TGTGCCAGCAGAAGGGGTTCAGATACGCAGTATTTT.

The V and J genes are TRBV7-9 and TRBJ1-1; 9 bases line up with TRBD1. CDR1 is SEHNR, CDR2 FQNEAQ, per germline (reference sequence). CDR3 length: 13 amino acids. With 10 bases clipped from V and 1 base from J, the junction kept 4 bases outside the gene matches. CDR3 residues: CATRTGENTEAFF. For the CDR3, the DNA is TGTGCCACCAGGACAGGGGAGAACACTGAAGCTTTCTTT.

The V and J genes are TRBV12-3 or TRBV12-4 and TRBJ2-7, with D uncertain. Trimming left V 6 bases short and J 2 bases short, with 14 bases between. The CDR3 is 14 residues long. The CDR3 sequence is CASSYHQNPYEQYF. The CDR3 DNA sequence: TGTGCCAGCAGCTACCACCAGAACCCCTACGAGCAGTACTTC.

The table lists this clonotype with a few counts. The V call is TRBV20-1, the J call TRBJ1-1; D unclear. Germline V gene data show CDR1 as DFQATT and CDR2 as SNEGSKA (reference sequence). Trimming shortened V by 5 bases and J by 2 bases, and 12 bases separated the two germline ends. This CDR3 contains 13 residues. This CDR3 reads CSALKTSNTEAFF. The CDR3 DNA follows: TGCAGTGCTTTAAAGACTTCTAACACTGAAGCTTTCTTT.

This clonotype was seen more than once but under ten times. CDR3 protein: CASRIKNTGELFF. In DNA, the CDR3 is TGTGCCAGCAGAATCAAGAACACCGGGGAGCTGTTTTTT. The rearrangement joins TRBV7-2 to TRBJ2-2; D gene ambiguous. Germline V CDR1 and CDR2: SGHTA, FQGNSA. This CDR3 has 13 amino acids. The ends were cut back, 6 bases at V and 1 base at J, with 6 bases in the middle.

The rearrangement uses TRBV27 and TRBJ2-5, with D possibly matching TRBD2 (5 bases). The CDR3 length is 20 residues. Deletions cut 4 bases from V and 4 bases from J, with 31 bases between. The germline gives CDR1 MNHEY, CDR2 SMNVEV (reference sequence). The DNA of the CDR3 is TGTGCCAGCAGTTCAGGTCGGGGTCGGGGTCCCTGGACCGTTTTAGAGACCCAGTACTTC. Encoded protein: CASSSGRGRGPWTVLETQYF.

This clonotype was recorded at least ten times. V gene TRBV29-1 combines with J gene TRBJ2-3; 10 positions agree with TRBD1. The CDR3 sequence is 14 residues long. V shed 6 bases and J 4 bases; nucleotides not matched to a gene: 7. Germline V lookup: CDR1 SQVTM, CDR2 ANQGSEA. CDR3 DNA: TGCAGCGTAGGGACAGGGGAGGTGGCAGATACGCAGTATTTT. It yields the protein CSVGTGEVADTQYF.

This clonotype was seen ten or more times. The chain has TRBV11-2 and TRBJ1-1; 9 bases are a match to TRBD1. Germline V gives CDR1 SGHAT, CDR2 FQNNGV. This CDR3 has 14 residues. V was pared by 6 bases and J by 4 bases, with 6 bases of the junction left unmatched. CDR3 protein: CASRRDRESTEAFF. In DNA, the CDR3 is TGTGCCAGCAGGCGGGACAGGGAGAGCACTGAAGCTTTCTTT.

This clonotype was observed a handful of times. This chain uses TRBV2 with TRBJ2-1; 14 bases are shared with TRBD2. This CDR3 spans 15 amino acids. CDR1 and CDR2 from the germline V gene are SNHLY and FYNNEI. The V gene end was trimmed by 6 bases and the J gene end by 7 bases; junction bases not matched to a gene: 5. CDR3: CASRATSGGANEQFF. The CDR3 DNA is TGTGCCAGCAGAGCGACTAGCGGGGGGGCTAATGAGCAGTTCTTC.